The 17 T cell receptor beta chains listed next were all sequenced from one sample in a study of post-analysis software for immune sequencing data (dated by TCRdb to the mid-2010s). Results the study describes overall, beyond this receptor: Patients showed significantly higher frequencies than controls for a handful of TRBV segments, among them TRBV5-6, TRBV5-1 and TRBV20-1.

These receptors' targets are unknown. Libraries were constructed by PCR. Sequencing relied on an Illumina HiSeq 2500. To reduce PCR and sequencing biases, unique molecular identifiers were built into the TCR beta cDNA libraries. Using fastp at Q25 and MiXCR, TCRdb reprocessed the public reads and kept productive beta chains. Every CDR3 protein is listed once, alongside the most common genes and DNA of its rows. Recorded for this sample are hundreds of thousands of distinct CDR3 sequences; roughly 47% of them occurred a single time. The ten largest clones represent under 2% of the sample. Sequencing was done on a sample of blood. These receptors all stem from a girl between 5 and 17 years old with multiple sclerosis.

This rearrangement joins TRBV12-3 or TRBV12-4 to TRBJ2-3; 8 bases fit TRBD2. V lost 5 bases to trimming and J lost 6 bases; unmatched junction nucleotides: 7. This CDR3 region has 14 residues. The CDR3: CASSPGLEGDTQYF. The DNA for the CDR3 is TGTGCCAGCAGTCCGGGACTAGAGGGGGATACGCAGTATTTT.

This clonotype has just a few counts. The V and J genes are TRBV12-3 or TRBV12-4 and TRBJ2-1; D is undetermined. The length of the CDR3 is 13 residues. The germline V and J ends were trimmed by 2 bases and 6 bases, with 8 bases remaining between them. CDR3 DNA: TGTGCCAGCAGTTTAATAGTCAGCAATGAGCAGTTCTTC. Protein product: CASSLIVSNEQFF.

V and J are TRBV3-1 and TRBJ2-1, with TRBD1 as a possible D gene (6 bases). CDR1 and CDR2 (germline): LGHDT, YNNKEL (reference sequence). V gave up 1 base and J gave up 6 bases, with 16 bases separating them. CDR3 length: 16 residues. The DNA of the CDR3 is TGTGCCAGCAGCCAAGTCGAAAGGGGGAGCTGCAATGAGCAGTTCTTC. Protein sequence: CASSQVERGSCNEQFF.

The chain uses TRBV21-1 and TRBJ2-1. TRBV21-1 is an annotated pseudogene. The length of the CDR3 is 14 residues. CDR3 bases: TGTGCCAGCAGCAAAGGATTCCTAATCAATGAGCAGTTCTTC. The encoded protein is CASSKGFLINEQFF.

The rearrangement joins TRBV7-9 to TRBJ2-7, with D hard to call. This CDR3 comprises 13 residues. With 6 bases removed from V and 1 base from J, the gap between germline ends came to 10 bases. Germline CDR1 is SEHNR and CDR2 is FQNEAQ (reference sequence). This CDR3 is CASRGRVSYEQYF. The CDR3 bases are TGTGCCAGCAGAGGACGGGTATCCTACGAGCAGTACTTC.

The chain recombines TRBV29-1 with TRBJ2-5; possibly TRBD1 for D (6 bases). Trimming stripped 8 bases from V and 3 bases from J, with 13 bases between. The CDR3 has 12 amino acids. Germline assignment: CDR1 SQVTM and CDR2 ANQGSEA. In DNA, the CDR3 is TGCAGCACCCGATGGACAGAAGAGACCCAGTACTTC. Amino acids: CSTRWTEETQYF.

Remarks on this clonotype: This CDR3 is missing its conserved last phenylalanine or tryptophan, likely due to a read error. The rearrangement links TRBV25-1 to TRBJ2-3, with 10 bases lining up with TRBD2. V gave up 6 bases and J gave up 5 bases; unmatched junction bases: 8. CDR3 length equals 15 residues. CDR1 is MGHDK, CDR2 SYGVNS, per germline. For the CDR3, the DNA is TGTGCCAGCAGAGTAGCGGGGGGTCCCTTAGATACGCAGTATTTG. It specifies CASRVAGGPLDTQYL.

This sequence joins TRBV5-4 and TRBJ2-7; TRBD1 agrees at 7 bases. The J call is uncertain, as TRBJ2-5 better fits the DNA end. CDR1 and CDR2 from the germline V gene are SGHNT and YYREEE (reference sequence). CDR3 length equals 15 residues. The CDR3 loop reads CASSDPGQSSGTQYF. For the CDR3, the DNA is TGTGCCAGCAGCGACCCGGGACAGTCGTCAGGGACCCAGTACTTC.

This rearrangement joins TRBV5-1 to TRBJ2-3; 8 bases line up with TRBD2. The CDR3 is 17 amino acids. CDR1 is SGHRS and CDR2 is YFSETQ in the germline V gene. The trim removed 4 bases at V and 1 base at J, leaving 11 bases unmatched. The CDR3 bases are TGCGCCAGCAGCCTGAGCGGGGGATCCCTCCGCACAGATACGCAGTATTTT. It codes for CASSLSGGSLRTDTQYF.

This chain connects TRBV5-1 to TRBJ2-3; 10 nucleotides match TRBD1. With V trimmed by 4 bases and J by 4 bases, 6 bases remained unmatched. The germline V gene encodes CDR1 SGHRS and CDR2 YFSETQ. CDR3 length: 15 residues. The CDR3 spells CASSPDRGLADTQYF. The CDR3 DNA reads as TGCGCCAGCAGCCCGGACAGGGGGTTAGCAGATACGCAGTATTTT.

This rearrangement joins TRBV7-2 to TRBJ2-7; D perhaps matches TRBD1 (5 bases). Trimming pared 5 bases from V and 2 bases from J, leaving 10 bases between. The length of the CDR3 is 13 residues. From germline, CDR1 is SGHTA and CDR2 FQGNSA. CDR3 in DNA: TGTGCCAGCAGCCCAAGGGGCGCCTACGAGCAGTACTTC. Translation: CASSPRGAYEQYF. Combining the CDR3 with reference TRBV7-2 and TRBJ2-7 gives the whole variable domain GAGVSQSPSNKVTEKGKDVELRCDPISGHTALYWYRQSLGQGLEFLIYFQGNSAPDKSGLPSDRFSAERTGGSVSTLTIQRTQQEDSAVYLCASSPRGAYEQYFGPGTRLTVT.

This clonotype occurred a few times. V gene TRBV5-6 combines with J gene TRBJ2-1; 7 bases fit TRBD2. The CDR3 is made up of 14 amino acids. CDR1 and CDR2 (germline): SGHDT, YYEEEE. Germline trimming cut 0 bases from V and 6 bases from J; bases unmatched to any gene: 3. In nucleotides, the CDR3 is TGTGCCAGCAGCTTGGGACTAGCCGCCAATGAGCAGTTCTTC. Its translation: CASSLGLAANEQFF. The full variable domain, completed using reference TRBV5-6 and TRBJ2-1, is DAGVTQSPTHLIKTRGQQVTLRCSPKSGHDTVSWYQQALGQGPQFIFQYYEEEERQRGNFPDRFSGHQFPNYSSELNVNALLLGDSALYLCASSLGLAANEQFFGPGTRLTVL.

V is TRBV9 and J is TRBJ1-6; TRBD1 aligns across 10 bases. The germline V gene has CDR1 SGDLS and CDR2 YYNGEE. CDR3 length: 14 amino acids. The V and J ends lost 6 bases and 10 bases, in that order; junction bases with no gene match: 7. DNA for the CDR3: TGTGCCAGCACCGCGGCGGGACAGGGGTCACCCCTCCACTTT. It encodes CASTAAGQGSPLHF.

The chain recombines TRBV4-1 with TRBJ2-1; 7 bases agree with TRBD2. V was pared by 3 bases and J by 4 bases, with 12 bases of the junction left unmatched. From germline, CDR1 is MGHRA and CDR2 YSYEKL. This CDR3 contains 17 residues. DNA for the CDR3: TGCGCCAGCAGCCACGCTCCTCAAGCGGGAACTTACAATGAGCAGTTCTTC. It is translated as CASSHAPQAGTYNEQFF.

The chain is built from TRBV12-5 and TRBJ2-3; 8 positions agree with TRBD2. After removal of 4 bases from V and 1 base from J, the junction contained 7 bases not matched to a gene. This CDR3 region has 16 residues. Per germline, CDR1 LGHNT and CDR2 FRNRAP. The CDR3, as DNA: TGTGCTAGTGGTTGGTTAGCGGGGCCTCGCACAGATACGCAGTATTTT. Its protein product is CASGWLAGPRTDTQYF.

This chain connects TRBV20-1 to TRBJ2-7; D is perhaps TRBD2 (6 bases). Germline CDR1 reads DFQATT; CDR2 reads SNEGSKA (reference sequence). Trimming took 5 bases from V and 3 from J, leaving 20 bases between them. CDR3 length equals 15 residues. Written as DNA, the CDR3 is TGCAGTGCTCTGCCCGGGGGTAGCAGTTACTACGAGCAGTACTTC. Its protein product is CSALPGGSSYYEQYF.

This chain uses TRBV12-3 or TRBV12-4 with TRBJ2-1, with D uncertain. Trimming cost V 1 base and J 7 bases, with 8 bases left between them. This CDR3 is built from 13 residues. The CDR3 region has the DNA TGTGCCAGCAGTTTAGGGCAGATAAATGAGCAGTTCTTC. This translates into CASSLGQINEQFF.